This T cell receptor beta chain was retrieved from a study of T cell responses to AZD1222 COVID-19 vaccine. Study details: Pooling covered second doses at about 4 or about 12 weeks. General observations from the study: Only six people who got AZD1222 tested seropositive at baseline. Donor demographics were predominantly white British with a female majority; clonal diversity may be underestimated. The study sampled repertoires only after the peak T cell response.

Germline V gene sequence: CDR1 SGHRS, CDR2 YFSETQ. Trimming took 0 bases from V and 1 from J; bases not matched to a gene: 8. CDR3 length: 17 amino acids. As regards this clone: Its antigen is unknown.

Sequencing used immunoSEQ multiplex PCR; TCRdb keeps in-frame clones, though not all of them. Of under 200,000 clones in the sample, around nine tenths were seen once. This chain connects TRBV5-1 to TRBJ2-5, with 8 bases aligning to TRBD1. The sample consisted of peripheral blood, taken on day 0 of AZD1222 vaccination. This clonotype originated in an adult in good health. DNA of the CDR3: TGCGCCAGCAGCTTGGCCGGCGGGACAGGTAGCCAAGAGACCCAGTACTTC. Translation: CASSLAGGTGSQETQYF.